This TCR beta chain appears in the sequencing data of a study of T cell repertoires in cytomegalovirus infection. The wider study: Public TCR beta signature analysis indicated the presence of both CMV infection and matching HLA type. Study-level points and caveats: Within the response measured ex vivo, HLA-C-restricted CMV-specific TCR beta clonotypes were dominant. Accumulated public TCR beta family frequency recognized individuals carrying CMV together with the relevant HLA.

The CDR3 contains 16 residues. V lost 3 bases and J 2 bases, leaving 16 bases between the germline ends. CDR1 is MDHEN, CDR2 SYDVKM, per germline. As for this clonotype: Its antigen is unidentified.

TCRdb recomputed calls from the reads with MiXCR, one row per CDR3 protein. In the table there are about 470,000 distinct CDR3 sequences, 40% to 50% of which are singletons. The V call is TRBV28, the J call TRBJ1-2, with D tentatively TRBD1 (5 bases). The TCR was taken from a human donor in good health (CMV status not recorded). Some clones in this sample may be carry-over from other donors' samples. Specimen: cultured PBMCs, collected from culture after CMV antigen stimulation. The CDR3 protein is CASSLWDPKGNYGYTF. Here the CDR3 DNA reads TGTGCCAGCAGTTTGTGGGACCCCAAGGGAAACTATGGCTACACCTTC.